These T cell receptor beta chains were read from a single sample in a study of human T cells and chemical hapten exposure. Each CDR3 protein gets one entry after TCRdb re-called the RACE reads with MiXCR. The sample comprises more than 30,000 distinct CDR3 sequences, around 6.4% of which are singletons, and about 10% rests with the top ten. The input for sequencing was whole blood, taken in connection with sensitization to the hapten diphenylcyclopropenone (DPC). These receptors came from a woman aged 25 to 45 with alopecia areata. Some clones in this sample may be carry-over from other donors' samples. CDR3s leave out the opening cysteine and the closing phenylalanine or tryptophan. Rows give clone size only sometimes, using once, few, many, or a class for an expanded clone.

V gene	J gene	clone size	CDR3 protein
TRBV7-3	TRBJ2-2	few	ASSLEQGGTGELF
TRBV3-1	TRBJ2-3	many	ASTQGGSTDTQY
TRBV7-2	TRBJ1-3	many	ASSGQTFSGNTIY
TRBV29-1	TRBJ1-1	few	SGAGTGDPNTEAF
TRBV10-3	TRBJ1-3	few	AISESTGPGNTIY
TRBV9	TRBJ1-6	many	ASSGNPSSGVESPLH
TRBV2	TRBJ1-5	few	ASSEEARIQPQH
TRBV7-8	TRBJ2-1	many	ASSLDNEQF
TRBV28	TRBJ1-5	few	ASSLSGVSNQPQH
TRBV28	TRBJ1-1	many	ASSRENLEAF
TRBV7-8	TRBJ2-3	many	ASSSWITDTQY
TRBV5-1	TRBJ2-3	many	ASSLVPGTDTQY
TRBV20-1	TRBJ2-7	many	SASAGGTASYEQY
TRBV30	TRBJ1-4	.	AWSWRFDEKLF
TRBV5-8	TRBJ2-1	.	ASSLPGGNEQF
TRBV5-6	TRBJ2-4	.	ASSLAFLAKNIQY
TRBV12-3/TRBV12-4	TRBJ1-5	.	ASSPGGLSNQPQH
TRBV14	TRBJ2-3	many	ASSPTTSGVTDTQY
TRBV24-1	TRBJ2-3	many	ATSDQLATDTQY
TRBV29-1	TRBJ2-5	many	SVAHSGGETQY
TRBV6-2/TRBV6-3	TRBJ2-7	many	ASRTVTYEQY
TRBV12-3/TRBV12-4	TRBJ2-7	few	ASSFTGLKSYEQY
TRBV4-1	TRBJ2-5	.	ASSQFGTSVKETQY
TRBV20-1	TRBJ2-3	many	SARDVEGRPDTQY
TRBV2	TRBJ1-2	few	ASSGDRVYGYT
TRBV18	TRBJ2-6	many	ASSPPRGQGAGANVLT
TRBV18	TRBJ2-7	.	ASSPYRDYEQY
TRBV4-1	TRBJ2-2	few	ASSPSTSGGVGAGELF
TRBV6-2/TRBV6-3	TRBJ2-7	many	ASSYTDSYEQY
TRBV12-3/TRBV12-4	TRBJ1-6	.	ASSQTGLGQGGSPLH
TRBV19	TRBJ2-1	few	ASSLRAEMNNEQF
TRBV20-1	TRBJ1-5	.	SARGLQGPFNQPQH
TRBV12-3/TRBV12-4	TRBJ2-7	many	ASSRAGQTYEQY
TRBV29-1	TRBJ1-2	few	SDFSPGPANYGYT
TRBV5-5	TRBJ2-5	many	ASRRGETQY
TRBV12-3/TRBV12-4	TRBJ2-3	many	ASSLTGDSTDTQY
TRBV29-1	TRBJ2-1	few	SAATREQF
TRBV5-6	TRBJ1-2	few	ASSLVQLRGYT
TRBV20-1	TRBJ2-7	.	SAPVLNYEQY
TRBV7-2	TRBJ1-3	many	ASSRDGVHGNTIY
TRBV5-4	TRBJ2-3	.	ASSLFSGAEADTQY
TRBV10-3	TRBJ1-4	.	AISESGEENEKLF
TRBV9	TRBJ2-3	many	ASSVVGALAGAYTDTQY
TRBV7-9	TRBJ2-1	many	ASSPRSDRTNYNEQF
TRBV5-5	TRBJ2-3	few	ASRPRAGDLSTDTQY
TRBV5-4	TRBJ2-7	few	ASSLGDYEQY
TRBV6-6	TRBJ2-1	few	ATERFSAGGTSSYNEQF
TRBV12-3/TRBV12-4	TRBJ2-6	many	ASSQRDRVHSGANVLT
TRBV6-5	TRBJ2-3	.	ASRSSLARVTDTQY
TRBV12-3/TRBV12-4	TRBJ1-2	many	ASTRDGGWDYGYT
TRBV28	TRBJ2-7	.	ASPPPQGGGEQY
TRBV20-1	TRBJ2-1	many	SAVRIGTGEGSEQF
TRBV4-3	TRBJ2-1	.	ASSQDSHEQF
TRBV12-3/TRBV12-4	TRBJ1-5	.	ASSSLDRGNQPQH